These 21 T cell receptor beta chains were sequenced from one sample in a study of patients and donors after allogeneic stem cell transplantation. Each CDR3 protein gets one entry after TCRdb re-called the RT-PCR reads with MiXCR. The sample carries 150,000 or so distinct CDR3 sequences, 20% to 25% recorded once. Sequencing was carried out using blood, either unsorted or a sorted T cell fraction (not recorded which). The source is a human donor who was either an allogeneic HSCT recipient or a stem cell or donor lymphocyte infusion donor (not recorded which). It is not recorded whose cells these are; they may come from a transplant donor.

The chain uses TRBV29-1 and TRBJ2-7; TRBD1 or TRBD2 may be the D gene (5 bases each). CDR1 is SQVTM, CDR2 ANQGSEA, per germline. This CDR3 contains 13 residues. The V end lost 7 bases, the J end lost 3 bases, and 16 bases lay between the germline ends. The CDR3 bases are TGCAGCGCACAGGACCCGAGGGGCTACGAGCAGTACTTC. It yields the protein CSAQDPRGYEQYF.

This clonotype has only one observation. The rearrangement links TRBV11-3 to TRBJ2-7, with D unresolved. The CDR3 is made up of 13 amino acids. The germline gives CDR1 SGHNT, CDR2 YENEEA. Trimming took 9 bases from V and 5 from J, leaving 17 bases between them. The CDR3 spells CASPGPYTNEQYF. Written as DNA, the CDR3 is TGTGCCAGTCCCGGGCCGTACACCAACGAGCAGTACTTC.

This clonotype was counted between two and nine times. This chain links TRBV20-1 with TRBJ2-3; 14 bases are shared with TRBD2. The CDR3 is 16 residues long. Germline V CDR1 and CDR2: DFQATT, SNEGSKA (reference sequence). After removal of 3 bases from V and 4 bases from J, the junction contained 6 bases not matched to a gene. CDR3 sequence (DNA): TGCAGTGCTAGTCCTTCGACTAGCGGGGGGGCAGATACGCAGTATTTT. It yields the protein CSASPSTSGGADTQYF.

The V gene is TRBV10-3, the J gene TRBJ2-5; possibly TRBD1 or TRBD2 for D (5 bases each). Germline CDR1 ENHRY, CDR2 SYGVKD. This CDR3 is 12 amino acids long. Between the trimmed V and J ends, which lost 10 bases and 3 bases, there was a span of 12 bases. CDR3 protein: CATGPTEETQYF. CDR3 nucleotides: TGTGCCACGGGACCAACCGAAGAGACCCAGTACTTC.

Many counts were recorded for this clonotype. The J gene is TRBJ1-1, the V gene TRBV5-1; no definite D call. Trimming shortened V by 4 bases and J by 4 bases, and 8 bases separated the two germline ends. Germline-derived CDR1 and CDR2 are SGHRS and YFSETQ. This CDR3 is 12 amino acids long. The CDR3 is CASSEGVTEAFF. CDR3 sequence (DNA): TGCGCCAGCAGCGAGGGAGTCACTGAAGCTTTCTTT.

The chain combines TRBV29-1 with TRBJ1-2, with unresolved D. Deletions cut 4 bases from V and 4 bases from J, with 10 bases between. Germline V lookup: CDR1 SQVTM, CDR2 ANQGSEA. This CDR3 region has 12 residues. In nucleotides, the CDR3 is TGCAGCGTTGTAGTAACAGTCTATGGCTACACCTTC. It yields the protein CSVVVTVYGYTF.

The chain employs TRBV7-9 and TRBJ2-1; TRBD2 matches at 9 bases. This CDR3 has 20 amino acids. V shed 5 bases and J 1 base; nucleotides not matched to a gene: 18. Germline CDR1 reads SEHNR; CDR2 reads FQNEAQ (reference sequence). This chain's CDR3 is CASSAQSSLAGTPSYNEQFF. DNA for the CDR3: TGTGCCAGCAGCGCACAAAGTAGTCTAGCGGGGACTCCTTCCTACAATGAGCAGTTCTTC.

This clonotype was seen more than once but under ten times. CDR3 loop: CSARQEVDTQYF. The CDR3 nucleotides read TGCAGTGCTAGACAGGAGGTAGATACGCAGTATTTT. The chain links TRBV20-1 to TRBJ2-3; D might be TRBD2 (5 bases). V was pared by 2 bases and J by 5 bases, with 8 bases between. The CDR3 loop spans 12 amino acids. CDR1 and CDR2 from the germline V gene are DFQATT and SNEGSKA (reference sequence).

This chain links TRBV4-1 with TRBJ1-2, with D possibly TRBD1 on 5 matching bases. Trimming pared 3 bases from V and 1 base from J, leaving 12 bases between. The CDR3 is 15 residues long. The V gene's germline CDR1 is MGHRA and CDR2 YSYEKL. In DNA, the CDR3 is TGCGCCAGCAGCCAGGCACCCAGGGATAACTATGGCTACACCTTC. Amino acids: CASSQAPRDNYGYTF.

This clonotype was picked up many times. In nucleotides, the CDR3 is TGTGCCAGCAGTGTTACAAGGGCCGGTGATCAGCCCCAGCATTTT. This sequence encodes CASSVTRAGDQPQHF. The V gene is TRBV6-5, the J gene TRBJ1-5; D call uncertain. CDR1 and CDR2 (germline): MNHEY, SVGAGI. V was trimmed by 5 bases and J by 5 bases, leaving 16 bases between them. This CDR3 spans 15 amino acids.

J is TRBJ1-2 and V is TRBV3-1; D might be TRBD1 (6 bases). The CDR3 spans 13 residues. Germline V lookup: CDR1 LGHDT, CDR2 YNNKEL (reference sequence). V was trimmed by 4 bases and J by 8 bases, leaving 14 bases between them. In nucleotides, the CDR3 is TGTGCCAGCAGCCCAGACAGGATTCGCGGCTACACCTTC. Encoded protein: CASSPDRIRGYTF.

This clonotype was recorded a few times. The V and J genes are TRBV7-8 and TRBJ1-5, with a possible D match to TRBD1 (5 bases). The CDR3 extends over 16 amino acids. The V and J ends lost 7 bases and 3 bases respectively, with 19 bases between them. Germline assignment: CDR1 SGHVS and CDR2 FQNEAQ. CDR3 protein: CASILRADVYNQPQHF. The CDR3 DNA sequence: TGTGCCAGCATCCTCAGGGCGGACGTTTACAATCAGCCCCAGCATTTT.

This clonotype was detected once. The V gene is TRBV25-1, the J gene TRBJ2-1; D uncertain. The CDR3 has 13 residues. V dropped 4 bases and J dropped 7 bases, with 11 bases sitting between them. CDR1 and CDR2 from the germline V gene are MGHDK and SYGVNS. The CDR3 DNA is TGTGCCAGCAGTGGCCCTCCCTTGAATGAGCAGTTCTTC. Protein product: CASSGPPLNEQFF.

The table lists this clonotype with a few counts. This sequence joins TRBV7-2 and TRBJ2-2; D perhaps matches TRBD2 (6 bases). The CDR3 is 14 amino acids. Germline CDR1 SGHTA, CDR2 FQGNSA. Trimming took off 3 bases at V and 5 bases at J, with 10 bases between the two ends. The CDR3 region is CASSLGRLTGELFF. The CDR3 DNA follows: TGTGCCAGCAGCTTGGGGAGGCTGACCGGGGAGCTGTTTTTT.

This clonotype was observed a single time. The genes are TRBV5-1 and TRBJ1-2; the D is unclear. Deletions cut 0 bases from V and 8 bases from J, with 11 bases between. The CDR3 extends over 13 amino acids. Germline CDR1 is SGHRS and CDR2 is YFSETQ. The CDR3, as DNA: TGCGCCAGCAGCTTGGCCGGGATTTGGGGCTACACCTTC. Translation gives CASSLAGIWGYTF.

This clonotype was observed a handful of times. This chain links TRBV7-9 with TRBJ1-1; 9 nucleotides agree with TRBD1. Germline-derived CDR1 and CDR2 are SEHNR and FQNEAQ (reference sequence). Unmatched junction bases numbered 9, after V lost 6 bases and J lost 4 bases. This CDR3 contains 15 residues. The CDR3 sequence is CASRSTGGYGTEAFF. The CDR3 DNA reads TGTGCCAGCAGGTCCACAGGGGGCTATGGCACTGAAGCTTTCTTT.

A single count supports this clonotype. The chain uses TRBV27 and TRBJ2-7; 7 bases align to TRBD1. CDR1 is MNHEY, CDR2 SMNVEV, per germline (reference sequence). The CDR3 runs to 16 residues. Trimming at V came to 3 bases and at J to 0 bases, leaving 8 bases not matched to a gene. As DNA, the CDR3 is TGTGCCAGCAGTTTCAACCCGACAGGGAGCTCCTACGAGCAGTACTTC. Protein sequence: CASSFNPTGSSYEQYF.

This clonotype was found a few times. This chain uses TRBV12-3 or TRBV12-4 with TRBJ2-3; unclear D gene. Between the trimmed V and J ends, which lost 1 base and 4 bases, there was a span of 18 bases. The CDR3 consists of 17 residues. The CDR3 sequence: CASSLVGPSFGPDTQYF. DNA for the CDR3: TGTGCCAGCAGTTTAGTTGGGCCCTCCTTTGGGCCAGATACGCAGTATTTT.

The chain combines TRBV7-9 with TRBJ1-1; maybe TRBD1 (5 bases). V was trimmed by 3 bases and J by 8 bases, leaving 7 bases between them. CDR3 length: 11 residues. CDR1 is SEHNR, CDR2 FQNEAQ, per germline (reference sequence). The CDR3 bases are TGTGCCAGCAGCTTGGGGGGAGAAGCTTTCTTT. This encodes CASSLGGEAFF.

This chain uses TRBV11-1 with TRBJ2-7; no clear D. Between the trimmed V and J ends, which lost 2 bases and 4 bases, there was a span of 9 bases. CDR1 is SGHAT, CDR2 FQDESV, per germline (reference sequence). The CDR3 spans 13 residues. The CDR3 region has the DNA TGTGCCAGCAGCTTATATGATGGGTACGAGCAGTACTTC. Protein product: CASSLYDGYEQYF.

About this clonotype: Compared with germline, one end of the junction differs, possibly owing to a read error. The chain couples TRBV15 to TRBJ2-4; D is unclear. This CDR3 has 13 amino acids. The V gene's germline CDR1 is LNHNV and CDR2 YYDKDF (reference sequence). As DNA, the CDR3 is TGTGCCACCAGCAGAGATGCCAGAAACATTCAGTACTTC. Translating gives CATSRDARNIQYF.